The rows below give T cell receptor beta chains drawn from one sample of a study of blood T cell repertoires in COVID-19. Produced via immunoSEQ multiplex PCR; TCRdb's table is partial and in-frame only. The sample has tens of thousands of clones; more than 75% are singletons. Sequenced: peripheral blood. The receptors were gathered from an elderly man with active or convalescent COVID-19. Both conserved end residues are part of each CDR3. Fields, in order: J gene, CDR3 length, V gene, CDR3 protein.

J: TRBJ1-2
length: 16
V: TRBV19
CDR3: CASMRWLSRDRDGYTF

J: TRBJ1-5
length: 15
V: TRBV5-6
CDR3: CASSLNRDGNQPQHF

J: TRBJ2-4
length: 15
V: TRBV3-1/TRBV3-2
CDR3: CASSPSTVLKNIQYF

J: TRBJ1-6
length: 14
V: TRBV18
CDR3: CASSLRDRDSPLHF

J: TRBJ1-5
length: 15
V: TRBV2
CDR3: CASRPTLGGNQPQHF

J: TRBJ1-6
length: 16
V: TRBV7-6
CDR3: CASSSPDGGSGAPLHF

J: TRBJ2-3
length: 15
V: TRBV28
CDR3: CASSSLALYTDTQYF

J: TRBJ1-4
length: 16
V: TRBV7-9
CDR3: CASSLARGPSMEKLFF

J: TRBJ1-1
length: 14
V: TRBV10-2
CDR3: CASSETGSDTEAFF

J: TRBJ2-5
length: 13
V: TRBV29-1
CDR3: CSVAPQGQETQYF

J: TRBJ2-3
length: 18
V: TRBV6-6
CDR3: CASSPSDPGQGGPDTQYF

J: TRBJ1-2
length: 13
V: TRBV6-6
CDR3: CASRVTGEPGYTF

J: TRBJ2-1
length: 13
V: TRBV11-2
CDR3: CASSSVGQNEQFF

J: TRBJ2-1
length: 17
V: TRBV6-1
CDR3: CASSESRSGLAAGGQFF

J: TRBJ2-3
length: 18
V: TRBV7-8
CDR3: CASSQGRQGLAGADTQYF

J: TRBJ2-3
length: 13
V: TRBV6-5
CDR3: CASGTGDTDTQYF

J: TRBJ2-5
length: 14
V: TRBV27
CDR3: CASSSVLAQETQYF

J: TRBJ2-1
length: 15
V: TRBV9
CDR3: CASSSGQGEPGSQFF

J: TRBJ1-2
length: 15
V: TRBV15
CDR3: CATSRAGSGGYGYTF

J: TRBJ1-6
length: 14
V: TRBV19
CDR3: CASSSTSVESPLHF

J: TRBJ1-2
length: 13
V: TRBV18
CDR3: CASSPQGWDGYTF

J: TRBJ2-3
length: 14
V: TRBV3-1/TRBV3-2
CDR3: CASSLRGGTDTQYF

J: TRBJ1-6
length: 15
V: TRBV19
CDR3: CASMEGNRGNSPLHF

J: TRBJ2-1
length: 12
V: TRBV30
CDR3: CAWSEWRDGQFF

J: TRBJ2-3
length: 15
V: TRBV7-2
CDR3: CASSLAAGGTDTQYF

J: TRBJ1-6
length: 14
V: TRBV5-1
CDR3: CASSLGHSESPLHF

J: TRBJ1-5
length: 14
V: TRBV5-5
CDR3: CASSLDQGHQPQHF

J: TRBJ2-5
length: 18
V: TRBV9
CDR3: CASSVAAGGLAGPETQYF

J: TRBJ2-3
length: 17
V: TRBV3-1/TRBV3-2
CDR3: CASSQGASGRASDTQYF

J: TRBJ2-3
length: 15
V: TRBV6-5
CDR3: CASSYELSSTDTQYF

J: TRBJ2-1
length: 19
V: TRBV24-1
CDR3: CATSDPTRERSSSYNEQFF